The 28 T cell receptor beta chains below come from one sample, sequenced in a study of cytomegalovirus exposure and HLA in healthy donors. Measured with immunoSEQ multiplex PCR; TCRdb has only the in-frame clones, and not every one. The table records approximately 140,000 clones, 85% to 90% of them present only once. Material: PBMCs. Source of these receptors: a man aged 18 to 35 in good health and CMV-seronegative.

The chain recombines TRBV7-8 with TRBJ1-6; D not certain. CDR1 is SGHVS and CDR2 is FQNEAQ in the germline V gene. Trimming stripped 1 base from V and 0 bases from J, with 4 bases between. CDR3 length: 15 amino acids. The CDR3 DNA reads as TGTGCCAGCAGCTTAGAGCACTCCTATAATTCACCCCTCCACTTT. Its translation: CASSLEHSYNSPLHF.

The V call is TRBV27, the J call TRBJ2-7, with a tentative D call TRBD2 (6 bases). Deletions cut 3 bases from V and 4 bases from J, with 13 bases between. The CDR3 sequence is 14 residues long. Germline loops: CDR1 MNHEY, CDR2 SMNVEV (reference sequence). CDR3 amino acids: CASSFTWGEYEQYF. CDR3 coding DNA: TGTGCCAGCAGTTTCACGTGGGGGGAATACGAGCAGTACTTC.

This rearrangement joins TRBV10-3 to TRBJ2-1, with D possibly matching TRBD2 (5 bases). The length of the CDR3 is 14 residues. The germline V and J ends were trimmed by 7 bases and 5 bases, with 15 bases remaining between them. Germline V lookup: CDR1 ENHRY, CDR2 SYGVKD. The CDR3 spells CAIKALAPNNEQFF. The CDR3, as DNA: TGTGCCATCAAGGCTCTAGCACCCAACAATGAGCAGTTCTTC.

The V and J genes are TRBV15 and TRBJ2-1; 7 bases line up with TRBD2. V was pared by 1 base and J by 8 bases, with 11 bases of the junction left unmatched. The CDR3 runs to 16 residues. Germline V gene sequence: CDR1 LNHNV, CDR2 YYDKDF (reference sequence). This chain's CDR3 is CATSRVIGGSPDEQFF. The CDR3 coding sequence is TGTGCCACCAGCAGAGTAATCGGCGGGAGTCCCGATGAGCAGTTCTTC. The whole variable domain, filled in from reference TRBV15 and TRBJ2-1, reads DAMVIQNPRYQVTQFGKPVTLSCSQTLNHNVMYWYQQKSSQAPKLLFHYYDKDFNNEADTPDNFQSRRPNTSFCFLDIRSPGLGDTAMYLCATSRVIGGSPDEQFFGPGTRLTVL.

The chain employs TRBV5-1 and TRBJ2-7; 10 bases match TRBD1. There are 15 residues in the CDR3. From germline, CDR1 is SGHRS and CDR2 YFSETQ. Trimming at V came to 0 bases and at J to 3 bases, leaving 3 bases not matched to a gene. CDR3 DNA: TGCGCCAGCAGCTTGGAGGGACAGGGGTACTACGAGCAGTACTTC. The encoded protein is CASSLEGQGYYEQYF.

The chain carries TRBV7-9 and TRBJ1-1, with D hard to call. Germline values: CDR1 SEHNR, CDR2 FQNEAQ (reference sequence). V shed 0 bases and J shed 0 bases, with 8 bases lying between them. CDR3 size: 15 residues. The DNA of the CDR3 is TGTGCCAGCAGCTTAGCGCGAGGTTTGAACACTGAAGCTTTCTTT. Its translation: CASSLARGLNTEAFF.

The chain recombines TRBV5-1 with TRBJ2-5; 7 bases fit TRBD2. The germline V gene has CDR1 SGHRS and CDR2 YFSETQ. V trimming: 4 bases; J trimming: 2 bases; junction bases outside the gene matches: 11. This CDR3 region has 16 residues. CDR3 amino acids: CASSAGVAGRQETQYF. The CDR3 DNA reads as TGCGCCAGCAGCGCGGGGGTAGCTGGCAGGCAAGAGACCCAGTACTTC.

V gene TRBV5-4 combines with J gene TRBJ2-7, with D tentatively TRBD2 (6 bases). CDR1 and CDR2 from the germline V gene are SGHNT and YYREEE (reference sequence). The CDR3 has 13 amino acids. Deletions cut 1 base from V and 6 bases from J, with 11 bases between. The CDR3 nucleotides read TGTGCCAGCAGCTTGTCGGGAGTAGGCGAGCAGTACTTC. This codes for CASSLSGVGEQYF.

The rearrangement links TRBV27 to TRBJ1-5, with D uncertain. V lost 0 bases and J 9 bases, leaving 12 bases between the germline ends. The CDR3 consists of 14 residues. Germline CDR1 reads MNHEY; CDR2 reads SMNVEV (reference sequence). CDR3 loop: CASSLSEGSLPQHF. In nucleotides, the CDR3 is TGTGCCAGCAGTTTATCAGAGGGTTCCCTGCCCCAGCATTTT.

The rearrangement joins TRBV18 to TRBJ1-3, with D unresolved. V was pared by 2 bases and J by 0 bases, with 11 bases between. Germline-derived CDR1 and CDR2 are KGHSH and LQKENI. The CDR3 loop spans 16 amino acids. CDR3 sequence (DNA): TGTGCCAGCTCACCAATGTCGGGGAACTCTGGAAACACCATATATTTT. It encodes CASSPMSGNSGNTIYF.

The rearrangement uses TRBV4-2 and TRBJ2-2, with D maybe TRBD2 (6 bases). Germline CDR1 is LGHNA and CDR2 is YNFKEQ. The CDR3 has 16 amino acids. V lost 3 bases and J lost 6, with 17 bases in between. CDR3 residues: CASSHGTRLKAGELFF. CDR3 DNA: TGTGCCAGCAGCCATGGGACTCGCCTTAAGGCCGGGGAGCTGTTTTTT.

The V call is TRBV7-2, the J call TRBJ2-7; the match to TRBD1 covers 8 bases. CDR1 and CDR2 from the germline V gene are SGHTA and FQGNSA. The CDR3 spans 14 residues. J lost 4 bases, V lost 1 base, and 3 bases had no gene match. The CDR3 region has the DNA TGTGCCAGCAGCTTAGGACAGGGGAGGTACGAGCAGTACTTC. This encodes CASSLGQGRYEQYF.

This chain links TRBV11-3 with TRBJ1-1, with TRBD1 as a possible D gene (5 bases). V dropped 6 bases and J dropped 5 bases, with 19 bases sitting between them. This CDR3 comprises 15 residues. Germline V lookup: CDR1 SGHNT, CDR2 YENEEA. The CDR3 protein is CASSSLMGLETEAFF. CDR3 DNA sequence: TGTGCCAGCAGTTCCCTTATGGGGCTAGAGACTGAAGCTTTCTTT.

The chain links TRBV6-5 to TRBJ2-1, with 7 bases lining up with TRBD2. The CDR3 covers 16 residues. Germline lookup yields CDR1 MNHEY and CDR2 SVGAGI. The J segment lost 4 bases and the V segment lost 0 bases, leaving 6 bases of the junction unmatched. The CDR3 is CASSYSAGERYNEQFF. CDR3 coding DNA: TGTGCCAGCAGTTACTCGGCGGGGGAGCGGTACAATGAGCAGTTCTTC.

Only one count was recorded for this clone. This chain's CDR3 is CASSARDRGADTQYF. The CDR3 nucleotides read TGTGCCAGCAGTGCCCGGGACAGGGGCGCAGATACGCAGTATTTT. The chain recombines TRBV25-1 with TRBJ2-3; TRBD1 agrees at 10 bases. CDR1 is MGHDK, CDR2 SYGVNS, per germline. J lost 4 bases, V lost 4 bases, and 5 bases had no gene match. The CDR3 runs 15 residues.

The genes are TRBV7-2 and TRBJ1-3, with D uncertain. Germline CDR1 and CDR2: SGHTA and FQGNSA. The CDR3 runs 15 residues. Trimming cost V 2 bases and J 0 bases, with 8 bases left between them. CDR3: CASSLIGTSGNTIYF. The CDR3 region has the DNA TGTGCCAGCAGCTTAATTGGCACCTCTGGAAACACCATATATTTT.

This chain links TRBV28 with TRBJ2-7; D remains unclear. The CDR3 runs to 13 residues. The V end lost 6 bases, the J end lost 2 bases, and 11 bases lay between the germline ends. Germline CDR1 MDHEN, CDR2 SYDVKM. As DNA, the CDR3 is TGTGCCAGCAGCTTGACAACGACCTACGAGCAGTACTTC. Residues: CASSLTTTYEQYF.

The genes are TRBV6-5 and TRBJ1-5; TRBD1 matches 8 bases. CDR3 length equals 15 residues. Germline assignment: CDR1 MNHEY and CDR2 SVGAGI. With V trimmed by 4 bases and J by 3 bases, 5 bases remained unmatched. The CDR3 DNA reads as TGTGCCAGCAGTTTAGACAGGGGAATCAATCAGCCCCAGCATTTT. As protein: CASSLDRGINQPQHF.

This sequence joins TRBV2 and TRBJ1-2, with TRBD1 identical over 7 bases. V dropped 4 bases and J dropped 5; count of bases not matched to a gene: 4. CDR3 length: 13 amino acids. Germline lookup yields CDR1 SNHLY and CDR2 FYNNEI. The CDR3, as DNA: TGTGCCAGCAGTGGCGGCAGGGGGTATGGCTACACCTTC. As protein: CASSGGRGYGYTF.

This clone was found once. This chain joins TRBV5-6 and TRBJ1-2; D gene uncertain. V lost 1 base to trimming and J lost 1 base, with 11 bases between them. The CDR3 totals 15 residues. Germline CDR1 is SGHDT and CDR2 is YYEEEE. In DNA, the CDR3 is TGTGCCAGCAGCTTGACGGCCGGGGTTAACTATGGCTACACCTTC. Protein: CASSLTAGVNYGYTF.

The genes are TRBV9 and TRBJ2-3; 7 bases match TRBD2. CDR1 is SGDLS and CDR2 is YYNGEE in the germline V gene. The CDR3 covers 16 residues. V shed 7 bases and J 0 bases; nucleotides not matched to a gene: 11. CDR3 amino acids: CASGGGTSSSTDTQYF. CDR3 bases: TGTGCCAGCGGGGGAGGGACCTCCTCTAGCACAGATACGCAGTATTTT.

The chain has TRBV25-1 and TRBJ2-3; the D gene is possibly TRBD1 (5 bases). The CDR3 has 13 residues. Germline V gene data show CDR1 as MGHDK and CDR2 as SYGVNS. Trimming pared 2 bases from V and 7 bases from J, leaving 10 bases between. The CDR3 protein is CASSELGHYTQYF. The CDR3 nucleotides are TGTGCCAGCAGTGAACTAGGACACTATACGCAGTATTTT.

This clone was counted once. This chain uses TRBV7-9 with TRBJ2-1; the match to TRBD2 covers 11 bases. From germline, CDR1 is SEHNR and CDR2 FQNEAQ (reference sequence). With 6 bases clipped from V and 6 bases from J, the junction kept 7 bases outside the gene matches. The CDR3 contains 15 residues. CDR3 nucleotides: TGTGCCAGCAGGACTAGCGGGGTTCAGTTCAATGAGCAGTTCTTC. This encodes CASRTSGVQFNEQFF.

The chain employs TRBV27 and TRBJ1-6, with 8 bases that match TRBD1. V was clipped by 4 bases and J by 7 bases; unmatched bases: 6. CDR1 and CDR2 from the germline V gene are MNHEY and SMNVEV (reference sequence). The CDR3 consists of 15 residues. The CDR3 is CASSSQGAENSPLHF. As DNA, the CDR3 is TGTGCCAGCAGTTCCCAGGGGGCGGAAAATTCACCCCTCCACTTT.

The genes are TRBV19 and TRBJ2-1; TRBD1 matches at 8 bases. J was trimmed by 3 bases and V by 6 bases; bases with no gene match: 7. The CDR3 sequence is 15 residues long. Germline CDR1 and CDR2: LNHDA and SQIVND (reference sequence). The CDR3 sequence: CASSPRQGSYNEQFF. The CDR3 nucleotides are TGTGCCAGTAGCCCTAGACAGGGGAGCTACAATGAGCAGTTCTTC.

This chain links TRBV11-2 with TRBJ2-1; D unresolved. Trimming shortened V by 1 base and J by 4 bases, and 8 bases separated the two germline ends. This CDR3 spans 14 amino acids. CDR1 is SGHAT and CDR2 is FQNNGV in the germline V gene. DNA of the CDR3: TGTGCCAGCAGCTTAGGTTCAGTGTACAATGAGCAGTTCTTC. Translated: CASSLGSVYNEQFF. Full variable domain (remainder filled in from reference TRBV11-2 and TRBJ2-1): EAGVAQSPRYKIIEKRQSVAFWCNPISGHATLYWYQQILGQGPKLLIQFQNNGVVDDSQLPKDRFSAERLKGVDSTLKIQPAKLEDSAVYLCASSLGSVYNEQFFGPGTRLTVL.

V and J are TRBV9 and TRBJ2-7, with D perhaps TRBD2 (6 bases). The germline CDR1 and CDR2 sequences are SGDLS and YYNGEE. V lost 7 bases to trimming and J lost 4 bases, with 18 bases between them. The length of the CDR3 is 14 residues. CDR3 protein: CASPYKLREYEQYF. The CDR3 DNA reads TGTGCCAGCCCATACAAATTGCGGGAATACGAGCAGTACTTC.

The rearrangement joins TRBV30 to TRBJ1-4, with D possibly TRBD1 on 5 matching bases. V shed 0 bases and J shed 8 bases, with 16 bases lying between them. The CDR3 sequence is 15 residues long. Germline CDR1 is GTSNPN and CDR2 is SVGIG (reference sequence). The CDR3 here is CAWSVPGTLGEKLFF. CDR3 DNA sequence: TGTGCCTGGAGTGTCCCCGGGACTTTGGGGGAAAAACTGTTTTTT.